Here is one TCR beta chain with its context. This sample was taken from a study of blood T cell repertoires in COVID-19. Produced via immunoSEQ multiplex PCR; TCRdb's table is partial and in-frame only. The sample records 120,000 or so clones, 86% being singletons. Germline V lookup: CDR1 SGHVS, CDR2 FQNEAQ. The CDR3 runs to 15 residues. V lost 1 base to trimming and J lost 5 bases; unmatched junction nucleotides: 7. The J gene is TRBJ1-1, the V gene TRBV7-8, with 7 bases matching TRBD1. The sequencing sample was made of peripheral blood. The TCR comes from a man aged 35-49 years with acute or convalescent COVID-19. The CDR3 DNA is TGTGCCAGCAGCTTAGTTGGGCCGGGACAGACTGAAGCTTTCTTT. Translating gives CASSLVGPGQTEAFF.